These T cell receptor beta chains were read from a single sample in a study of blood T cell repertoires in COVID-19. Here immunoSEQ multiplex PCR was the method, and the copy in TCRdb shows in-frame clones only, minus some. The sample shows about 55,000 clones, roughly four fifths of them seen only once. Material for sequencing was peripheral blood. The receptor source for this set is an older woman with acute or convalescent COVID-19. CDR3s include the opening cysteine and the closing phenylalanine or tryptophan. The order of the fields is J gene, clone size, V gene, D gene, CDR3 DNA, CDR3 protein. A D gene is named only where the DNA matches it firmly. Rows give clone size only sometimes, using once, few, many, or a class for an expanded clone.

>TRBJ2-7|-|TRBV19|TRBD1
TGTGCCAGTAGTGCCCGACAGGGTACCTACGAGCAGTACTTC
CASSARQGTYEQYF
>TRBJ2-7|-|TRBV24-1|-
TGTGCCACCAGTGACCCCGCGGCCTCCGCCTCCTACGAGCAGTACTTC
CATSDPAASASYEQYF
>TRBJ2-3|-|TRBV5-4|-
TGTGCCACAACAACGCGGGGGCCTACTAGCACAGATACGCAGTATTTT
CATTTRGPTSTDTQYF
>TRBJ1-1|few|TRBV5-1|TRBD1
TGCGCCAGCAGCAAGACAGGGGGGAGTGAAGCTTTCTTT
CASSKTGGSEAFF
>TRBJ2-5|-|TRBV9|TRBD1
TGTGCCAGCAGCGCGACAGGGTTCCAAGAGACCCAGTACTTC
CASSATGFQETQYF
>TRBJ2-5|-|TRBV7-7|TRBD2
TGTGCCAGCAGTCGAGCGGGGCCAACAGAGACCCAGTACTTC
CASSRAGPTETQYF
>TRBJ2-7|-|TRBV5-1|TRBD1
TGCGCCAGCAGCTTGGCCTTGGACAGGGGTTACGAGCAGTACTTC
CASSLALDRGYEQYF
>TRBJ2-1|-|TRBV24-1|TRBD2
TGTGCCACCAGTGACTCGCACCTGGCTAGCGGCAATGAGCAGTTCTTC
CATSDSHLASGNEQFF
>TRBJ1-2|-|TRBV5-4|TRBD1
TGTGCCAGCAGCTTTGACAGGGGAAGGAACTATGGCTACACCTTC
CASSFDRGRNYGYTF
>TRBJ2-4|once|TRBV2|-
TGTGCCAGTGCCTACGTCACCAAAAACATTCAGTACTTC
CASAYVTKNIQYF
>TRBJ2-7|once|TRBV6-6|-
TGTGCCAGCACCGGAATTAGCGTAAGCTCCTACGAGCAGTACTTC
CASTGISVSSYEQYF
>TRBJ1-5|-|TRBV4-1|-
TGCGCCAGCAGCCAAGAAATACGGGGGGATAATCAGCCCCAGCATTTT
CASSQEIRGDNQPQHF
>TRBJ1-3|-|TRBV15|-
TGTGCCACCAGCAGAGCCCTTGGAAACACCATATATTTT
CATSRALGNTIYF
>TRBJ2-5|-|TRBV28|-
TGTGCCAGCAGTACTCCCCAAGAGACCCAGTACTTC
CASSTPQETQYF
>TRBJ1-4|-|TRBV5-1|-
TGCGCCAGCAGCTCCTTTAAACAGGGAACTAATGAAAAACTGTTTTTT
CASSSFKQGTNEKLFF
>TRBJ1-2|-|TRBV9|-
TGTGCCAGCAGCGCAGGGATAACTACTAACTATGGCTACACCTTC
CASSAGITTNYGYTF
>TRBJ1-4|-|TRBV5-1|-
TGCGCCAGCAGAGGGACACTAAATGAAAAACTGTTTTTT
CASRGTLNEKLFF
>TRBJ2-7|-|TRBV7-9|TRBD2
TGTGCCAGCAAGAAAACGGGGGGCGGGAGGTCCCACTACGAGCAGTACTTC
CASKKTGGGRSHYEQYF
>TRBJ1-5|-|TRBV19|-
TGTGCCAGTAGTAGCCTAGGGGGGCCCCAGCATTTT
CASSSLGGPQHF
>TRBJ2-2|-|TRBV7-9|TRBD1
TGTGCCAGCAGGCGCGGACAGGGGAACACCGGGGAGCTGTTTTTT
CASRRGQGNTGELFF
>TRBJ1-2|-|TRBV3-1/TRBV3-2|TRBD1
TGTGCCAGCAGCTCCATGACAGGGGTATATGGCTACACCTTC
CASSSMTGVYGYTF
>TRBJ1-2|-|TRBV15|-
TGTGCCACCAGCAGAGATGGCAGGGTAGAAGGCTACACCTTC
CATSRDGRVEGYTF
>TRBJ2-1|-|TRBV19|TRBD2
TGTGCCAGTAGTATTGGAAAGCGGGGGGGCGTGTACAATGAGCAGTTCTTC
CASSIGKRGGVYNEQFF
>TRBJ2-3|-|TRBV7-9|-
TGTGCCAGCAGCTCAGGGGTGAATACGCAGTATTTT
CASSSGVNTQYF
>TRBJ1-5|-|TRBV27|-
TGTGCCAGCAGACCGACAGGTCCCAATCAGCCCCAGCATTTT
CASRPTGPNQPQHF
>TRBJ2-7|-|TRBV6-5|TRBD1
TGTGCCAGCAATCTGGGACAGGGAAGCTACGAGCAGTACTTC
CASNLGQGSYEQYF
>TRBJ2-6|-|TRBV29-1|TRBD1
TGCAGCGTTTTCCAGGGGGCTGGGGCCAACGTCCTGACTTTC
CSVFQGAGANVLTF
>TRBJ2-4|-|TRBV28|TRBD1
TGTGCCAGCAGTTACCAGGGACAGGGGATCGACATTCAGTACTTC
CASSYQGQGIDIQYF
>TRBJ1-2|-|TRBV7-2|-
TGTGCCAGCAGCCGCGGACAGTTGGTTGGCTACACCTTC
CASSRGQLVGYTF
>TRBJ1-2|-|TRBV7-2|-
TGTGCCAGCAGTTTCTTGGGTTCGGGAGGCTACACCTTC
CASSFLGSGGYTF
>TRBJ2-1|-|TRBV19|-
TGTGCCAGTAGTATCCGGAGCCTCTCCTACAATGAGCAGTTCTTC
CASSIRSLSYNEQFF
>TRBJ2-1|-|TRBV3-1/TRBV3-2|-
TGTGCCAGCAGCCAATTAGCAAATGAGCAGTTCTTC
CASSQLANEQFF
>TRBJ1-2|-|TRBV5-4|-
TGTGCCAGCAGCTCCCCGGGGGGCTATGGCTACACCTTC
CASSSPGGYGYTF
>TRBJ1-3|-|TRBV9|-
TGTGCCAGCAGCGGTGGGGGACTGAGCTCTGGAAACACCATATATTTT
CASSGGGLSSGNTIYF
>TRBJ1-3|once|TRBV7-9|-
TGTGCCAGCCCCGGGGTGAGCTCTGGAAACACCATATATTTT
CASPGVSSGNTIYF
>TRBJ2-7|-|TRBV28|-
TGTGCCAGCAGTTTATCGTTCGAGCAGTACTTC
CASSLSFEQYF
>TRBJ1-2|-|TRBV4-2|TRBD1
TGTGCCAGCAGCCAAGGGGTACAGGGGGATAGTGGCTACACCTTC
CASSQGVQGDSGYTF